A single sample gave rise to the 20 T cell receptor beta chains below, sequenced in a study of Graves' ophthalmopathy and Graves' hyperthyroidism. TCR beta CDR3 amplification used RNA transcripts. HTBI primers served in a first-round RT-PCR, which a second-round multiplex PCR followed. TCRdb passed the multiplex PCR reads through MiXCR, listing each CDR3 protein once. The sample consists of about 480,000 distinct CDR3 sequences, roughly 14% of them appearing once. The sample taken for sequencing was blood. These receptors originate from a woman aged 25-40 years with Graves' ophthalmopathy.

In regard to this clonotype: One base away lies a much larger clone, so this may be a sequencing read error. The CDR3 DNA sequence: TGTGCCAGCGTGGGGGATACCCAGTACTTC. Its translation: CASVGDTQYF. The chain uses TRBV6-2 or TRBV6-3 and TRBJ2-5, with D tentatively TRBD1 or TRBD2 (5 bases each). The CDR3 covers 10 residues. The V and J ends lost 8 bases and 8 bases respectively, with 9 bases between them. CDR1 and CDR2 from the germline V gene are MNHEY and SVGEGT.

This clonotype was counted many times. It is likely a read error, because the conserved phenylalanine at the end of the CDR3 is missing. The DNA is left out, because the CDR3 cannot be placed on it with certainty; the CDR3 is given as TCRdb lists it. The gene calls are TRBV28 and TRBJ1-1. A total of 10 residues make up the CDR3, ends included. The germline CDR1 and CDR2 sequences are MDHEN and SYDVKM. The CDR3: CASSFRTPFL.

This clonotype was found many times. Since the CDR3 does not end with the conserved phenylalanine or tryptophan, this likely comes from a read error. This rearrangement joins TRBV24-1 to TRBJ1-1; possibly TRBD1 for D (6 bases). Germline assignment: CDR1 KGHDR and CDR2 SFDVKD. Trimming cost V 3 bases and J 4 bases, with 11 bases left between them. CDR3 length: 14 amino acids. The CDR3 sequence is CATSDPRRGTEAFL. The DNA of the CDR3 is TGTGCCACCAGTGATCCACGCAGGGGCACTGAAGCTTTCCTT.

The V gene is TRBV2, the J gene TRBJ2-4; 7 nucleotides align to TRBD1. Germline CDR1 SNHLY, CDR2 FYNNEI. This CDR3 has 13 residues. V shed 8 bases and J 2 bases; nucleotides not matched to a gene: 3. The CDR3 DNA follows: TGTGCCAGCGGGGGACAGCCCAAAAACATTCAGTACTTC. The encoded protein is CASGGQPKNIQYF.

This clonotype was recorded at least ten times. The chain combines TRBV7-2 with TRBJ2-7, with 7 bases fitting TRBD1. The V segment lost 5 bases and the J segment 3 bases; nucleotides outside the gene matches: 7. CDR3 length: 14 amino acids. Germline V gene sequence: CDR1 SGHTA, CDR2 FQGNSA. CDR3 sequence (DNA): TGTGCCAGCAGCGTACGCCAGGGGGACTACGAGCAGTACTTC. The encoded protein is CASSVRQGDYEQYF. Based on the CDR3 plus reference TRBV7-2 and TRBJ2-7, the full variable domain is GAGVSQSPSNKVTEKGKDVELRCDPISGHTALYWYRQSLGQGLEFLIYFQGNSAPDKSGLPSDRFSAERTGGSVSTLTIQRTQQEDSAVYLCASSVRQGDYEQYFGPGTRLTVT.

This clonotype was recorded many times. This chain connects TRBV28 to TRBJ2-4; 7 nucleotides line up with TRBD1. Germline values: CDR1 MDHEN, CDR2 SYDVKM. J gave up 5 bases and V 7 bases, and 5 bases lay outside the gene matches. The CDR3 runs 13 residues. In DNA, the CDR3 is TGTGCCAGCATGTGGCAGGGGGAAAACATTCAGTACTTC. Translation: CASMWQGENIQYF.

About this clonotype itself: A single base separates this from a much larger clone, so it may be a read error. The genes are TRBV20-1 and TRBJ2-2; TRBD1 matches 11 bases. The CDR3 has 16 amino acids. Germline CDR1 and CDR2: DFQATT and SNEGSKA (reference sequence). The CDR3 is CSARRRTGGFTGELCF. CDR3 DNA: TGCAGTGCTAGGAGACGGACAGGGGGCTTCACCGGGGAGCTGTGTTTT.

This clonotype appeared a few times. The chain is built from TRBV3-1 and TRBJ2-2; D is unclear. Germline V CDR1 and CDR2: LGHDT, YNNKEL (reference sequence). V lost 2 bases and J lost 6, with 10 bases in between. The CDR3 is made up of 14 amino acids. CDR3 nucleotides: TGTGCCAGCAGCCAATCGGCTTTCGCCGGGGAGCTGTTTTTT. As protein: CASSQSAFAGELFF.

Comment on this clonotype: Germline is not matched at one junction end, which may reflect a read error. The gene calls are TRBV28 and TRBJ2-4; D ambiguous. In germline, CDR1 is MDHEN, CDR2 SYDVKM. The CDR3 consists of 15 residues. This CDR3 is CASSHGTLGKNIKYF. In nucleotides, the CDR3 is TGTGCCAGCAGTCACGGCACTTTGGGCAAAAACATTAAGTACTTC.

At least ten counts were recorded for this clonotype. V and J are TRBV24-1 and TRBJ1-1, with D unclear. V shed 4 bases and J shed 2 bases, with 10 bases lying between them. The CDR3 sequence is 14 residues long. The V gene's germline CDR1 is KGHDR and CDR2 SFDVKD. The CDR3 sequence is CATSETGSNTEAFF. CDR3 in DNA: TGTGCCACCAGTGAGACCGGGAGTAACACTGAAGCTTTCTTT.

The sample holds many counts of this clonotype. V usage is TRBV28 and J usage is TRBJ1-2; D perhaps matches TRBD1 (6 bases). Trimming left V 8 bases short and J 6 bases short, with 19 bases between. Germline CDR1 reads MDHEN; CDR2 reads SYDVKM. The CDR3 extends over 14 amino acids. CDR3 nucleotide sequence: TGTGCCAGCTCCACACCCGGGACACCCGATGGCTACACCTTC. It translates to CASSTPGTPDGYTF.

The gene calls are TRBV4-2 and TRBJ1-3; TRBD1 matches at 7 bases. There are 17 residues in the CDR3. The ends lost 0 bases at V and 1 base at J; junction bases unmatched: 6. Germline V gives CDR1 LGHNA, CDR2 YNFKEQ. The DNA of the CDR3 is TGTGCCAGCAGCCAAGATTCTAGGGGGCAATCTGGAAACACCATATATTTT. It translates to CASSQDSRGQSGNTIYF.

A remark on this clonotype: A single base separates this from a much larger clone, so it may be a read error. The genes are TRBV5-1 and TRBJ1-5, with TRBD1 as a possible D gene (6 bases). The CDR3 extends over 16 amino acids. The germline gives CDR1 SGHRS, CDR2 YFSETQ. CDR3 DNA sequence: TGCGCCAACAGCTTGTTAGGGGGGGAAAGCAATCAGCCCCAGCATTTT. Its protein product is CANSLLGGESNQPQHF. The variable domain in full, completed from reference TRBV5-1 and TRBJ1-5, reads KAGVTQTPRYLIKTRGQQVTLSCSPISGHRSVSWYQQTPGQGLQFLFEYFSETQRNKGNFPGRFSGRQFSNSRSEMNVSTLELGDSALYLCANSLLGGESNQPQHFGDGTRLSIL.

This clonotype came up many times. This CDR3 is CASSDRTGANIQYF. DNA for the CDR3: TGTGCCAGCAGCGACCGGACAGGGGCTAACATTCAGTACTTC. This chain uses TRBV13 with TRBJ2-4; TRBD1 agrees at 9 bases. Germline CDR1 reads PRHDT; CDR2 reads FYEKMQ (reference sequence). The CDR3 spans 14 residues. V was clipped by 5 bases and J by 7 bases; unmatched bases: 6.

This clonotype occurred many times. The chain employs TRBV27 and TRBJ1-5; D gene ambiguous. The germline V and J ends were trimmed by 6 bases and 5 bases, with 14 bases remaining between them. Germline loops: CDR1 MNHEY, CDR2 SMNVEV (reference sequence). The CDR3 is 14 residues long. The CDR3 sequence is CASRPGGRDQPQHF. CDR3 coding DNA: TGTGCCAGCAGGCCAGGAGGACGGGATCAGCCCCAGCATTTT.

This clonotype has at least ten counts. The chain employs TRBV28 and TRBJ1-5, with no clear D. Germline V lookup: CDR1 MDHEN, CDR2 SYDVKM. The V gene lost 7 bases and the J gene lost 1 base, with 11 bases spanning the gap. The CDR3 runs to 14 residues. The CDR3 sequence is CASTPPNSNQPQHF. In DNA form, the CDR3 reads TGTGCCAGCACCCCCCCCAACAGCAATCAGCCCCAGCATTTT.

The chain is built from TRBV6-1 and TRBJ2-7; 9 bases fit TRBD1. This CDR3 comprises 14 residues. Germline V gene lookup returns CDR1 MNHNS and CDR2 SASEGT. J lost 1 base, V lost 6 bases, and 4 bases had no gene match. For the CDR3, the DNA is TGTGCCAGCAGCCTACAGGGGGCTTCCTACGAGCAGTACTTC. It encodes CASSLQGASYEQYF.

This clonotype was counted only a few times. The CDR3: CASSRTKTYEQYF. The CDR3 coding sequence is TGTGCCAGTAGCAGGACAAAGACCTACGAGCAGTACTTC. The chain has TRBV19 and TRBJ2-7; the D gene is possibly TRBD1 (5 bases). The CDR3 extends over 13 amino acids. Per germline, CDR1 LNHDA and CDR2 SQIVND (reference sequence). V lost 6 bases and J lost 2, with 11 bases in between. The full variable domain, with the rest looked up from reference TRBV19 and TRBJ2-7, is DGGITQSPKYLFRKEGQNVTLSCEQNLNHDAMYWYRQDPGQGLRLIYYSQIVNDFQKGDIAEGYSVSREKKESFPLTVTSAQKNPTAFYLCASSRTKTYEQYFGPGTRLTVT.

This clonotype appeared many times. V and J are TRBV13 and TRBJ1-2; the D gene is possibly TRBD1 (5 bases). Germline V gene sequence: CDR1 PRHDT, CDR2 FYEKMQ (reference sequence). V lost 5 bases, J lost 8 bases, and 21 bases lay in between. CDR3 length equals 15 residues. The CDR3 nucleotides are TGTGCCAGCAGCCGTGGCAGAGACAGCGAGGGGGGCTACACCTTC. This gives the protein CASSRGRDSEGGYTF.

This clonotype was picked up many times. The junction differs from germline at one of its ends, possibly a read error. This sequence joins TRBV11-2 and TRBJ1-5; D unresolved. Per the germline V gene, CDR1 is SGHAT and CDR2 is FQNNGV. This CDR3 is 14 amino acids long. The CDR3 DNA reads TGTGCCAGCAGTTTAGATTGGGTGGATCAGCCCCAGCATTTT. Encoded protein: CASSLDWVDQPQHF. Using reference TRBV11-2 and TRBJ1-5 for the parts outside the CDR3, the full variable domain is EAGVAQSPRYKIIEKRQSVAFWCNPISGHATLYWYQQILGQGPKLLIQFQNNGVVDDSQLPKDRFSAERLKGVDSTLKIQPAKLEDSAVYLCASSLDWVDQPQHFGDGTRLSIL.